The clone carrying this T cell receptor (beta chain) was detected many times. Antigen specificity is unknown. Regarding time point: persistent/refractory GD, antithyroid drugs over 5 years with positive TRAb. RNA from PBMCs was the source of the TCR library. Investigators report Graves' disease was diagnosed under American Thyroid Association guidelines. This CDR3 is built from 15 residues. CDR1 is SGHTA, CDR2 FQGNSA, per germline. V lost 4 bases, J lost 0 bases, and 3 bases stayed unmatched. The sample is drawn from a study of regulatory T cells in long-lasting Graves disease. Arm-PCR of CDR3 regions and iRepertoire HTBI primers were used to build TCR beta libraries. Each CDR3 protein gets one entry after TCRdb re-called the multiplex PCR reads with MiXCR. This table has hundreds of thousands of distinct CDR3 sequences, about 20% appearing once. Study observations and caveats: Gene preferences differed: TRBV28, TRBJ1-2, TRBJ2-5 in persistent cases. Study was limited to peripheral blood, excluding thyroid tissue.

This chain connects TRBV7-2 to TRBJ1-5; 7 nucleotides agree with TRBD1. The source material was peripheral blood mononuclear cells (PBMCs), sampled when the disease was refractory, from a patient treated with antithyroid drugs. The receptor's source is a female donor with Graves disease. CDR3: CASSWGTASNQPQHF. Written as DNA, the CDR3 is TGTGCCAGCAGCTGGGGGACAGCTAGCAATCAGCCCCAGCATTTT.